The rows below give T cell receptor beta chains drawn from one sample of a study of CD8 T cells in ankylosing spondylitis. MiXCR, applied by TCRdb to the 5' RACE reads, yields one record per CDR3 protein. The sample shows roughly 130,000 distinct CDR3 sequences, around 7% of them seen only once. The sample comprised blood, either unsorted or a sorted T cell fraction (not recorded which). Receptors were obtained from a male donor with ankylosing spondylitis or in good health (not recorded which). CDR3s include the opening cysteine and the closing phenylalanine or tryptophan. A clone size is listed for some rows: how often the clone was seen (once, few, many), or a class if it is expanded.

>many|TRBJ2-1|TRBV18|16
CASSPVAGLSNNEQFF
>many|TRBJ2-7|TRBV24-1|15
CATSDSGRQTNEQYF
>many|TRBJ2-1|TRBV5-8|16
CASSFFTGPSYNEQFF
>many|TRBJ2-1|TRBV6-5|12
CASSRGGNEQFF
>many|TRBJ1-1|TRBV6-5|15
CASSYGGRGQTEAFF
>many|TRBJ2-1|TRBV20-1|11
CSAPDLNEQFF
>many|TRBJ2-3|TRBV7-2|16
CASSLLSGGVTDTQYF
>many|TRBJ2-2|TRBV24-1|14
CATSGQLGTGELFF
>many|TRBJ2-4|TRBV20-1|15
CSARAPALAKNIQYF
>many|TRBJ2-4|TRBV20-1|16
CSARGARNVAKNIQYF
>many|TRBJ1-5|TRBV20-1|18
CSAIGGAGSAYSNQPQHF
>many|TRBJ2-3|TRBV5-1|12
CASSLRLDTQYF
>many|TRBJ2-1|TRBV20-1|20
CSARDQGLAGHPLAYNEQFF
>many|TRBJ1-2|TRBV4-2|15
CASSPTAPYNYGYTF
>many|TRBJ2-3|TRBV11-2|15
CASSSRTGITDTQYF
>many|TRBJ1-1|TRBV6-6|13
CASSYDLNTEAFF
>many|TRBJ2-3|TRBV10-3|15
CAIRAPGTYTDTQYF
>many|TRBJ1-6|TRBV5-1|13
CASTDLGDSPLHF
>many|TRBJ1-1|TRBV5-1|15
CASSRDRVEDTEAFF
>many|TRBJ1-2|TRBV20-1|13
CSAILDGVGGYTF
>many|TRBJ2-1|TRBV5-1|13
CASSLVDYNEQFF
>.|TRBJ2-3|TRBV20-1|17
CCVLGQAGGGATDTQYF
>medium-sized|TRBJ2-3|TRBV28|14
CASSARRGQNTQYF
>many|TRBJ2-5|TRBV6-1|14
CASSPVLADETQYF
>many|TRBJ1-2|TRBV12-3/TRBV12-4|18
CASSPAGFGGWEHYGYTF
>many|TRBJ2-3|TRBV5-1|16
CASSLAGGQGTDTQYF
>few|TRBJ2-1|TRBV6-2/TRBV6-3|13
CASSYGTSNEQFF
>many|TRBJ2-7|TRBV29-1|15
CSVEDAEKTSYEQYF
>many|TRBJ2-3|TRBV7-3|13
CASSLTQMDTQYF
>many|TRBJ2-7|TRBV7-2|13
CASAPDGSYEQYF
>many|TRBJ1-1|TRBV5-6|16
CASSLALKGRYTEAFF
>many|TRBJ2-3|TRBV6-5|16
CASSYSRGIETDTQYF
>many|TRBJ2-7|TRBV6-1|16
CASSEDGGQGSAEQYF
>many|TRBJ2-5|TRBV5-1|16
CASSLGDLLAGETQYF
>many|TRBJ2-3|TRBV5-1|12
CASRGTTDTQYF
>many|TRBJ2-2|TRBV5-1|16
CASSLLTSGSTGELFF
>many|TRBJ2-4|TRBV4-2|21
CASSKFLWTSGGKLAKNIQYF
>many|TRBJ1-1|TRBV2|11
CASSEGSEAFF
>.|TRBJ2-7|TRBV19|15
CASSIARGGAYEQYF
>many|TRBJ2-3|TRBV6-1|17
CASSRTAGTIIPDTQYF
>few|TRBJ1-2|TRBV7-9|14
CASSLNSAMEGYTF
>many|TRBJ2-1|TRBV20-1|16
CSAGAIVPSSYNEQFF
>.|TRBJ2-7|TRBV6-5|12
CASSPGFDEQYF
>many|TRBJ1-3|TRBV4-1|15
CASSQETVAGNTIYF
>many|TRBJ2-2|TRBV10-3|16
CAISANFGQVTGELFF